The T cell receptor (beta chain) under discussion was sequenced for a study of beta chain features in type 1 diabetes. Findings and caveats of the study: Any role of HLA type in TCRB rearrangement remained unresolved here. All four CD4+ subsets of Type 1 diabetes patients contained TCRB CDR3s that were moderately but significantly shorter.

V gave up 5 bases and J gave up 2 bases; unmatched junction bases: 4. This CDR3 is 15 amino acids long. Germline-derived CDR1 and CDR2 are SGHTA and FQGNSA. cDNA synthesis used the whole RNA isolate, giving expressed TCRB sequences. TCRdb's table, derived via immunoSEQ multiplex PCR, lists solely in-frame clones and lacks some. The sample carries 550,000 to 850,000 clones, around 15% recorded once. A CD45RO/CCR7/CD25/CD127/CD95/CD27 panel sorted naive, central memory, regulatory and stem cell-like memory CD4+ cells. Sorting gave populations that all exceeded 95% purity. In its sample, this clone was seen a few times. Its target is unknown.

This TCR came from a man aged 18 to 30 with type 1 diabetes. The sequenced material came from naive CD4+ T cells from blood. The V gene is TRBV7-2, the J gene TRBJ2-1, with 9 bases aligning to TRBD2. This chain's CDR3 is CASSLVAGAYNEQFF. DNA of the CDR3: TGTGCCAGCAGCCTTGTAGCGGGGGCCTACAATGAGCAGTTCTTC. The full variable domain, rest sourced from reference TRBV7-2 and TRBJ2-1, is GAGVSQSPSNKVTEKGKDVELRCDPISGHTALYWYRQSLGQGLEFLIYFQGNSAPDKSGLPSDRFSAERTGGSVSTLTIQRTQQEDSAVYLCASSLVAGAYNEQFFGPGTRLTVL.